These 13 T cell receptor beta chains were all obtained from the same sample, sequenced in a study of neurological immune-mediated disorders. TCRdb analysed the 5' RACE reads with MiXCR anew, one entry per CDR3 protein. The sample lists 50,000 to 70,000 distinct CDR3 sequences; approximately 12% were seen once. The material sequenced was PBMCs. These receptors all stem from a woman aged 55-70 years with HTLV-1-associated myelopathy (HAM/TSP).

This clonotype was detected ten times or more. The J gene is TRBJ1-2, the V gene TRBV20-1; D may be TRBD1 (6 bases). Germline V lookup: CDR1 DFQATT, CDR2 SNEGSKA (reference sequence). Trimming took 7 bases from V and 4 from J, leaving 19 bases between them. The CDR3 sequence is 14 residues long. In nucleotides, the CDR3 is TGCAGTGGGCTCGTAGGGGGGCAAGGCTATGGCTACACCTTC. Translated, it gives CSGLVGGQGYGYTF.

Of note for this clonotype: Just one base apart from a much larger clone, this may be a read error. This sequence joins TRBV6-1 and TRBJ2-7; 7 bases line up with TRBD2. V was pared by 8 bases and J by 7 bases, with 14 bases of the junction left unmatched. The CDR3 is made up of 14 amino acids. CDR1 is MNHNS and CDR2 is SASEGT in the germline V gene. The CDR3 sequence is CASGGLVREGEQYF. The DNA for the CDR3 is TGTGCCAGCGGTGGACTAGTAAGGGAGGGGGAGCAGTACTTC.

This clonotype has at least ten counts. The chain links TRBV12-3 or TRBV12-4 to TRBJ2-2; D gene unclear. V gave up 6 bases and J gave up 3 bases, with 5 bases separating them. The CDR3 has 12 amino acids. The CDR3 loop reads CASRGYTGELFF. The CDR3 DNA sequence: TGTGCCAGCAGGGGCTACACCGGGGAGCTGTTTTTT.

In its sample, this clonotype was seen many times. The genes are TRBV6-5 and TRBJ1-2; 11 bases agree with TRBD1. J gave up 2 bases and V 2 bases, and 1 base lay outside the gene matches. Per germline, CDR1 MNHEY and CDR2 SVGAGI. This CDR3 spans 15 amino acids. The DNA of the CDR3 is TGTGCCAGCAGTTACGGACAGGGGGCGAACTATGGCTACACCTTC. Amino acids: CASSYGQGANYGYTF.

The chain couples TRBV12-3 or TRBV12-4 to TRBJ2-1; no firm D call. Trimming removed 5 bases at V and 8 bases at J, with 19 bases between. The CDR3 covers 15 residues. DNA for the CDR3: TGTGCCAGCAGTCCCCACGGGCGATCGGGCGATGAGCAGTTCTTC. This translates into CASSPHGRSGDEQFF.

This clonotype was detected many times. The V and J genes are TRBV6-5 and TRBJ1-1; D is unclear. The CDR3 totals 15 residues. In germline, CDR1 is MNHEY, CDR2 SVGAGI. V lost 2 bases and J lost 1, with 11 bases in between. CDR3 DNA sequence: TGTGCCAGCAGTTACCGTCCTTGGGGGAACACTGAAGCTTTCTTT. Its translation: CASSYRPWGNTEAFF.

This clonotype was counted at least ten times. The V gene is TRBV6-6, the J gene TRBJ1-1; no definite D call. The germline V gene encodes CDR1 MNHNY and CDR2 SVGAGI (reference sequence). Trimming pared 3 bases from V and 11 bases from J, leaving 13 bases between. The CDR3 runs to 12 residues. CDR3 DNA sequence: TGTGCCAGCAGTTATAGGGAAACGGCGGCTTTCTTT. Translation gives CASSYRETAAFF.

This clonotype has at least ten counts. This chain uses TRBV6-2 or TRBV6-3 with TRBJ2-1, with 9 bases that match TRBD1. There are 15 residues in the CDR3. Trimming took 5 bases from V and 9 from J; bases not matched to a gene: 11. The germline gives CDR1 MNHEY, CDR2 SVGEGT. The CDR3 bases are TGTGCCAGCAGTGTTCTGGGACAGGGAGTGGGTGAGCAGTTCTTC. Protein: CASSVLGQGVGEQFF.

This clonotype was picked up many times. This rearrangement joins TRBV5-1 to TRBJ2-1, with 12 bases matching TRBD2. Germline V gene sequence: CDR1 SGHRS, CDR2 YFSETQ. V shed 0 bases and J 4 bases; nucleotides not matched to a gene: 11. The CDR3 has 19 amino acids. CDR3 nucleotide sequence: TGCGCCAGCAGCTTGGTCCTTGATGGACTAGCGGGGCGTTACAATGAGCAGTTCTTC. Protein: CASSLVLDGLAGRYNEQFF.

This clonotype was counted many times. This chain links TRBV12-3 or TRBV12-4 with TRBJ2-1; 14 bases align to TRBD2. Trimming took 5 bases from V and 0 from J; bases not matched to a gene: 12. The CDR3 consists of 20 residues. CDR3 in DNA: TGTGCCAGCAGTCTTTCGCGACTAGCGGGAGGGGGTAGCTCCTACAATGAGCAGTTCTTC. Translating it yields CASSLSRLAGGGSSYNEQFF.

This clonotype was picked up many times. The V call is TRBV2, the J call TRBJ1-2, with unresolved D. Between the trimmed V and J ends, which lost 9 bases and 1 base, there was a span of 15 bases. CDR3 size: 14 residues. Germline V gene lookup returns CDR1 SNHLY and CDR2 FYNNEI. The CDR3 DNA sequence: TGTGCCAGTTGGACCGGATCATTTAACTATGGCTACACCTTC. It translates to CASWTGSFNYGYTF.

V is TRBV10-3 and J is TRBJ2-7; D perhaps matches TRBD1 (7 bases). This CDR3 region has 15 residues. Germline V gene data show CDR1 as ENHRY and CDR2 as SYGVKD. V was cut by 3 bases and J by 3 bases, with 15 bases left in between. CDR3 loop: CAISEGQGGFYEQYF. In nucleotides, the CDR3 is TGTGCCATCAGTGAAGGGCAGGGGGGATTCTACGAGCAGTACTTC.

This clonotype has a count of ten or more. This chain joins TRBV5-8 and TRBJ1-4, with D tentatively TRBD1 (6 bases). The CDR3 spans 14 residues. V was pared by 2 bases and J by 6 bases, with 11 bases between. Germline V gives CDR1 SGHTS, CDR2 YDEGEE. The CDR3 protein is CASSLRPGDEKLFF. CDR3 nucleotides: TGTGCCAGCAGCTTACGCCCAGGGGATGAAAAACTGTTTTTT. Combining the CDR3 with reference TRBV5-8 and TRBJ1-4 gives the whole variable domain EAGVTQSPTHLIKTRGQQATLRCSPISGHTSVYWYQQALGLGLQFLLWYDEGEERNRGNFPPRFSGRQFPNYSSELNVNALELEDSALYLCASSLRPGDEKLFFGSGTQLSVL.